A selection of T cell receptor beta chains follows, all from one sample in a study of T cell repertoires in cytomegalovirus infection. TCRdb ran MiXCR on the reads and lists one entry per CDR3 protein. The sample has roughly 100,000 distinct CDR3 sequences, more than 15% seen once. What was sequenced was PBMCs. These receptors came from a human donor in good health (CMV status not recorded). Some clones in this sample may be carry-over from other donors' samples. The CDR3 runs from the conserved cysteine through the conserved F or W.

V gene	J gene	CDR3 protein
TRBV7-9	TRBJ1-1	CASSNGANTEAFF
TRBV20-1	TRBJ2-7	CSTSGTSYYEQYF
TRBV4-2	TRBJ2-3	CASSQVGPKEADTQYF
TRBV7-9	TRBJ2-7	CASSFSGAGSYEQYF
TRBV28	TRBJ1-5	CASSQVFRQPQHF
TRBV5-1	TRBJ1-1	CASSLEQAPGTEAFF
TRBV2	TRBJ2-1	CASSEGGEHEQFF
TRBV29-1	TRBJ1-2	CSVRSGTGEGYTF
TRBV11-2	TRBJ2-2	CASCPGQGWTGELFF
TRBV10-3	TRBJ1-2	CAISEGNYGYTF
TRBV6-5	TRBJ2-2	CASSYPTGELFF
TRBV6-1	TRBJ2-1	CASLRTSGGNEQFF
TRBV7-2	TRBJ1-2	CASSSRTAYGYTF
TRBV19	TRBJ1-4	CASSISGQGRGKLFF
TRBV28	TRBJ2-2	CASNPRGSPGELFF
TRBV7-2	TRBJ1-1	CASSRGGSAKNTEAFF
TRBV20-1	TRBJ2-1	CSASLAGALSSYNEQFF
TRBV25-1	TRBJ1-4	CASSEYNPGGVATNEKLFF
TRBV5-6	TRBJ1-4	CASSSRGTNEKLFF
TRBV5-1	TRBJ2-5	CASSLWGIGTGGQETQYF
TRBV7-8	TRBJ1-4	CASSSRGDYRKLFF
TRBV2	TRBJ1-1	CASRSESGGDEAFF
TRBV20-1	TRBJ1-4	CSAISRVRPTNEKLFF
TRBV20-1	TRBJ2-4	CSASDQGEAKNIQYF
TRBV20-1	TRBJ2-2	CSARGQGALRDTGELFF
TRBV20-1	TRBJ1-1	CSAAESRTSGAFF
TRBV7-2	TRBJ1-1	CASSLTRNTEAFF
TRBV28	TRBJ1-1	CASSSQVFNTEAFF
TRBV4-2	TRBJ2-1	CASSRTQVRDRGLEQFF
TRBV7-2	TRBJ1-3	CASSLRGRGGNTIYF
TRBV6-2/TRBV6-3	TRBJ1-5	CASSRHNRGELLQHF
TRBV5-4	TRBJ2-3	CASSSSQDRGQSATQYF
TRBV2	TRBJ2-7	CASSEGSGEDEQYF
TRBV7-2	TRBJ1-1	CASSLRPPGTEAFF
TRBV7-2	TRBJ1-1	CASSTHQNTEAFF
TRBV19	TRBJ1-6	CASSIGQGIGSPLHF
TRBV7-2	TRBJ2-7	CASTQTSGASYEQYF
TRBV5-5	TRBJ2-7	CASSLDRQGNYEQYF
TRBV5-5	TRBJ2-2	CASIPGASAGELFF
TRBV11-1	TRBJ2-7	CASSLDVGGGLIYEQYF
TRBV28	TRBJ2-7	CASRGPGRSYEQYF
TRBV12-3/TRBV12-4	TRBJ1-1	CASRFWGSAEAFF
TRBV11-2	TRBJ1-5	CASSLDPWQPQHF
TRBV6-2/TRBV6-3	TRBJ2-7	CASSYSAISYEQYF
TRBV12-3/TRBV12-4	TRBJ1-1	CASRRSGALNTEAFF
TRBV7-2	TRBJ2-5	CASSLGAGGRLETQYF
TRBV28	TRBJ1-2	CASSLVTGELAGYTF
TRBV15	TRBJ2-6	CATSRTPDSPSGANVLTF
TRBV6-4	TRBJ2-1	CASRSPLGTGYNEQFF
TRBV5-4	TRBJ2-3	CASSLPLTDTQYF
TRBV11-2	TRBJ1-1	CASSHNRRPNTEAFF
TRBV4-3	TRBJ2-2	CASSQVGLDTGELFF
TRBV4-1	TRBJ2-1	CASSQDVARGSNEQFF
TRBV20-1	TRBJ1-1	CTNTEAFF
TRBV27	TRBJ2-7	CASSLSPGQGYEQYF
TRBV6-2/TRBV6-3	TRBJ1-5	CASSHQDRAYSNQPQHF
TRBV2	TRBJ2-5	CASSPPAGTQYF
TRBV7-2	TRBJ2-3	CASSLAVGGPRTDTQYF
TRBV7-4	TRBJ2-1	CASSVRLRGTGGNEQFF
TRBV7-2	TRBJ1-2	CASSLGAGSYGYTF